The T cell receptor beta chain under discussion was sequenced for a study of blood T cell repertoires in COVID-19. TCRdb's copy holds only in-frame clones and misses some; the assay was immunoSEQ multiplex PCR. Seen here are 84,000 or so clones, nearly 85% observed once, and the top ten hold roughly 29%. The germline V gene encodes CDR1 DFQATT and CDR2 SNEGSKA (reference sequence). Trimming removed 3 bases from V and 3 bases from J; junction bases left unmatched: 13. This CDR3 spans 16 amino acids. The sequencing sample was made of peripheral blood. The chain recombines TRBV20-1 with TRBJ1-1; 7 positions match TRBD1. The origin of this receptor is a woman of 80 years or more with acute or convalescent COVID-19. The CDR3 region has the DNA TGCAGTGCTAGTCCCGCCGGGGGCAGGGGGGACACTGAAGCTTTCTTT. Protein sequence: CSASPAGGRGDTEAFF.